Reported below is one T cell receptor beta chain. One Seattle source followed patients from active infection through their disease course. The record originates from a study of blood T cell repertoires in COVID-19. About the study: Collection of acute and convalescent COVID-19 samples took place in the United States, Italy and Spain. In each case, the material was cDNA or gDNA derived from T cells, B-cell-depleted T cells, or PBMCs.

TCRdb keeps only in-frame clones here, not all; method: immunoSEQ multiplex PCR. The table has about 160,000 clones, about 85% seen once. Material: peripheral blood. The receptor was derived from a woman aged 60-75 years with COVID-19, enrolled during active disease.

CDR3 DNA: TGTGCCAGTAGTCTCCTGGACAGAGTCTCTGGAAACACCATATATTTT. Translating it yields CASSLLDRVSGNTIYF. This sequence joins TRBV19 and TRBJ1-3; D might be TRBD1 (6 bases). V was cut by 5 bases and J by 0 bases, with 14 bases left in between. The CDR3 has 16 amino acids. Germline V gene sequence: CDR1 LNHDA, CDR2 SQIVND (reference sequence).